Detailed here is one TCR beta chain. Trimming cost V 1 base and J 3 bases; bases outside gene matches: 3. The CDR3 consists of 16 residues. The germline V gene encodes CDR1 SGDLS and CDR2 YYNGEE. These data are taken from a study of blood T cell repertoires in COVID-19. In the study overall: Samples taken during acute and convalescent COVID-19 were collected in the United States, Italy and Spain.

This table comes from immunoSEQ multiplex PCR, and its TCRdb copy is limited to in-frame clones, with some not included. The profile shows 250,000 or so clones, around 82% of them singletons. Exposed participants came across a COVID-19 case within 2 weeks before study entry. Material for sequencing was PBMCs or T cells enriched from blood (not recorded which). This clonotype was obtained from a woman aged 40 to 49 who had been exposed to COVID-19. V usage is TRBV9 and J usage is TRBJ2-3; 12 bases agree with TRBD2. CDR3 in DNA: TGTGCCAGCAGCGTACTAGCGGGGGGGGAAACAGATACGCAGTATTTT. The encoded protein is CASSVLAGGETDTQYF.